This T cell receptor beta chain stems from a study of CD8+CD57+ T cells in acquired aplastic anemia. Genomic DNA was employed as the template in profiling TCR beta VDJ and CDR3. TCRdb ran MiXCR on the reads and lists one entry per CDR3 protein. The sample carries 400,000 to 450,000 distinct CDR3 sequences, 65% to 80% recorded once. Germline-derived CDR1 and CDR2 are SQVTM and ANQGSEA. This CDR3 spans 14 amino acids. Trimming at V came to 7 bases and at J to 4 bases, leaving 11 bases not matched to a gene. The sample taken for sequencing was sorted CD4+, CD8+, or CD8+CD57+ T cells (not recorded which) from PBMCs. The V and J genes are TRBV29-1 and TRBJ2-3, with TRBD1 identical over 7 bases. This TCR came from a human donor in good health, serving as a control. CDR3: CSAEGARVPDTQYF. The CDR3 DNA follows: TGCAGCGCTGAGGGGGCGCGGGTGCCAGATACGCAGTATTTT.